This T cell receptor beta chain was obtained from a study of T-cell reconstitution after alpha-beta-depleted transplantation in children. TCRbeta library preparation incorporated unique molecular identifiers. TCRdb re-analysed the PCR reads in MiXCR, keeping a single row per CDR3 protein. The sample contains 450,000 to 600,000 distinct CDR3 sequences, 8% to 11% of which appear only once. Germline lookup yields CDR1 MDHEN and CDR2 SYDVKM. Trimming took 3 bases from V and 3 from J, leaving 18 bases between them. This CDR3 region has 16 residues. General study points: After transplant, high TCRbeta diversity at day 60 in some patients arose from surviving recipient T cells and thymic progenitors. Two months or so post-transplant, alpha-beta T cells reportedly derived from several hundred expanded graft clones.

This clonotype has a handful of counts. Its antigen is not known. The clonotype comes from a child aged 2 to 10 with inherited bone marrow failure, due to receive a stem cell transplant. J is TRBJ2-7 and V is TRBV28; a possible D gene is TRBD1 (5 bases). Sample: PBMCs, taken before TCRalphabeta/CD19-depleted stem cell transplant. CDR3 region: CASSFPRSDKGYEQYF. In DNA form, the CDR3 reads TGTGCCAGCAGTTTCCCACGTTCGGACAAGGGCTACGAGCAGTACTTC.